This passage covers 23 T cell receptor beta chains from one sample sequenced in a study of blood T cells in healthy people across ages. The use of a sample-barcoded 5' primer and a J-beta primer mix characterized a second PCR of about 7 to 12 cycles. TCRdb passed the 5' RACE reads through MiXCR, listing each CDR3 protein once. The table lists over a million distinct CDR3 sequences, 42% of them singletons. Sequencing was performed on blood. The receptors here all came from a woman under 30 in good health.

As regards this clonotype: The junction shows a germline mismatch at one end, possibly a read error. CDR3 region: CAISSGNAQYF. CDR3 DNA: TGTGCCATCAGTAGCGGGAACGCGCAGTACTTC. V usage is TRBV6-6 and J usage is TRBJ2-7, with 8 positions matching TRBD2. The germline V gene encodes CDR1 MNHNY and CDR2 SVGAGI (reference sequence). The CDR3 is 11 residues long.

This clonotype turned up a few times. V gene TRBV18 combines with J gene TRBJ2-1; a possible D gene is TRBD2 (6 bases). Germline CDR1 reads KGHSH; CDR2 reads LQKENI. V dropped 3 bases and J dropped 2 bases, with 20 bases sitting between them. This CDR3 spans 18 amino acids. CDR3 sequence reads: CASSPPFGRGNTYNEQFF. CDR3 nucleotide sequence: TGTGCCAGCTCACCTCCTTTCGGGAGAGGGAACACCTACAATGAGCAGTTCTTC.

The V call is TRBV28, the J call TRBJ2-3, with 10 bases identical to TRBD2. CDR1 and CDR2 from the germline V gene are MDHEN and SYDVKM. After removal of 8 bases from V and 2 bases from J, the junction contained 13 bases not matched to a gene. The CDR3 extends over 17 amino acids. The CDR3 loop is CASDEQGLARITDTQYF. CDR3 bases: TGTGCCAGCGACGAACAGGGACTAGCGAGGATCACAGATACGCAGTATTTT.

In this sample, this clonotype turned up once. The gene calls are TRBV9 and TRBJ1-3; no reliable D call. Germline CDR1 SGDLS, CDR2 YYNGEE. CDR3 length: 15 amino acids. Deletions cut 3 bases from V and 6 bases from J, with 16 bases between. The CDR3 bases are TGTGCCAGCAGCGCCCATGTTACGGCGGAAAACACCATATATTTT. Translating it yields CASSAHVTAENTIYF.

V is TRBV6-2 or TRBV6-3 and J is TRBJ2-1, with D maybe TRBD1 (6 bases). The CDR3 sequence is 15 residues long. Germline CDR1 reads MNHEY; CDR2 reads SVGEGT. The ends were cut back, 2 bases at V and 13 bases at J, with 21 bases in the middle. CDR3 DNA sequence: TGTGCCAGCAGTTACGACTCGGGACATCTGGAGACCCAGTTCTTC. This gives the protein CASSYDSGHLETQFF.

The DNA of the CDR3 is TGTGCCAGCAATATACCGGGACAGGGCTATGGCTACACCTTC. It encodes CASNIPGQGYGYTF. The gene calls are TRBV11-2 and TRBJ1-2, with TRBD1 matching 9 bases. The CDR3 is made up of 14 amino acids. Trimming cost V 7 bases and J 4 bases; bases outside gene matches: 7. Germline V CDR1 and CDR2: SGHAT, FQNNGV.

V gene TRBV6-2 or TRBV6-3 combines with J gene TRBJ1-2, with D unresolved. V lost 7 bases to trimming and J lost 8 bases, with 14 bases between them. Looked up from germline, CDR1 is MNHEY and CDR2 is SVGEGT. The length of the CDR3 is 12 residues. The CDR3 protein is CASKASGRGYTF. The CDR3 DNA follows: TGTGCCAGCAAAGCAAGCGGACGGGGCTACACCTTC.

A note on this clonotype: One end of the junction does not line up with germline, which may come from a read error. The chain recombines TRBV9 with TRBJ2-3; TRBD2 might be the D (6 bases). CDR1 is SGDLS and CDR2 is YYNGEE in the germline V gene. This CDR3 contains 14 residues. The CDR3 nucleotides are TGTGTCAGCACCCAGTGGGGAGGTCTAGATACGCAGTATTTT. As protein: CVSTQWGGLDTQYF.

This clonotype appeared once. The chain links TRBV4-1 to TRBJ2-4; 7 bases are shared with TRBD1. CDR3 length equals 16 residues. CDR1 is MGHRA and CDR2 is YSYEKL in the germline V gene. Trimming at V came to 2 bases and at J to 5 bases, leaving 9 bases not matched to a gene. The CDR3 region has the DNA TGCGCCAGCAGCCAACTAACTACAGGGGTGGAAAACATTCAGTACTTC. It codes for CASSQLTTGVENIQYF.

The chain carries TRBV27 and TRBJ2-3, with 9 bases fitting TRBD1. The germline gives CDR1 MNHEY, CDR2 SMNVEV (reference sequence). The junction had 5 bases not matched to a gene; V was cut back by 6 bases and J by 1 base. The CDR3 runs 15 residues. CDR3 in DNA: TGTGCCAGCAGGCGGGACAGGGTAGGCACAGATACGCAGTATTTT. Its translation is CASRRDRVGTDTQYF.

The chain joins TRBV12-3 or TRBV12-4 to TRBJ2-5; a weak D match, TRBD1 (6 bases). The CDR3 has 14 residues. With 3 bases removed from V and 1 base from J, the gap between germline ends came to 9 bases. The CDR3 here is CASSFTGIQETQYF. The CDR3 DNA reads as TGTGCCAGCAGTTTTACAGGGATCCAAGAGACCCAGTACTTC.

This clonotype was picked up many times. This rearrangement joins TRBV29-1 to TRBJ2-5; D gene uncertain. The ends were cut back, 1 base at V and 7 bases at J, with 16 bases in the middle. Germline CDR1 is SQVTM and CDR2 is ANQGSEA. The length of the CDR3 is 14 residues. CDR3 sequence (DNA): TGCAGCGTTGAAGGGAGTAGTTTCGGTAGGACCCAGTACTTC. It translates to CSVEGSSFGRTQYF.

This clonotype was counted at least ten times. The V and J genes are TRBV6-5 and TRBJ2-3; perhaps TRBD2 as D (5 bases). CDR1 is MNHEY, CDR2 SVGAGI, per germline. The CDR3 covers 14 residues. Between the trimmed V and J ends, which lost 2 bases and 2 bases, there was a span of 8 bases. The CDR3 DNA reads TGTGCCAGCAGTTACCGGGGTTTCACAGATACGCAGTATTTT. Protein product: CASSYRGFTDTQYF.

The chain uses TRBV12-3 or TRBV12-4 and TRBJ1-2; the match to TRBD1 covers 9 bases. V shed 7 bases and J 6 bases; nucleotides not matched to a gene: 6. The CDR3 has 13 residues. CDR3 amino acids: CASTGDRVNGYTF. CDR3 nucleotides: TGTGCCAGCACGGGGGACAGGGTGAATGGCTACACCTTC.

The chain is built from TRBV9 and TRBJ2-4; possibly TRBD2 for D (5 bases). Gene TRBJ2-7 matches the end of the DNA better, so the J call may be wrong. The CDR3 length is 14 residues. Germline CDR1 is SGDLS and CDR2 is YYNGEE. CDR3 DNA: TGTGCCAGCAGCGGTGGAGGTCCTGCCTACGAGCAGTACTTC. This encodes CASSGGGPAYEQYF.

The sample holds a few counts of this clonotype. This chain uses TRBV20-1 with TRBJ1-2; D uncertain. This CDR3 has 13 residues. Germline V gene lookup returns CDR1 DFQATT and CDR2 SNEGSKA (reference sequence). Trimming stripped 5 bases from V and 6 bases from J, with 16 bases between. For the CDR3, the DNA is TGCAGTGCTCTAATCGATAGGGTGGATGGCTACACCTTC. Encoded protein: CSALIDRVDGYTF.

This clonotype was observed a few times. V gene TRBV11-2 combines with J gene TRBJ2-5, with D perhaps being TRBD1 or TRBD2 (5 bases each). This CDR3 has 15 residues. CDR1 and CDR2 (germline): SGHAT, FQNNGV. Trimming left V 1 base short and J 11 bases short, with 20 bases between. This chain's CDR3 is CASSLARGSYNEQYF. CDR3 coding DNA: TGTGCCAGCAGCTTAGCTCGGGGCTCCTACAATGAGCAGTACTTC.

V usage is TRBV7-2 and J usage is TRBJ2-3; 12 nucleotides align to TRBD2. The CDR3 length is 17 residues. The V gene end was trimmed by 5 bases and the J gene end by 2 bases; junction bases not matched to a gene: 8. Germline V gives CDR1 SGHTA, CDR2 FQGNSA. The CDR3 loop is CASSPRTSGKSTDTQYF. The CDR3 coding sequence is TGTGCCAGCAGCCCCCGGACTAGCGGGAAATCCACAGATACGCAGTATTTT.

The chain combines TRBV6-5 with TRBJ1-1; D perhaps matches TRBD1 (6 bases). Trimming removed 4 bases from V and 1 base from J, with 13 bases in between. The length of the CDR3 is 15 residues. From germline, CDR1 is MNHEY and CDR2 SVGAGI. The CDR3 sequence is CASSSPGTKNTEAFF. The CDR3 DNA reads TGTGCCAGCAGTTCCCCCGGGACAAAGAACACTGAAGCTTTCTTT.

This clonotype came up a few times. The chain carries TRBV4-1 and TRBJ1-1; D gene ambiguous. CDR3 length equals 14 residues. V was pared by 2 bases and J by 7 bases, with 14 bases between. Per the germline V gene, CDR1 is MGHRA and CDR2 is YSYEKL. CDR3 amino acids: CASSQPGVLGEAFF. Here the CDR3 DNA reads TGCGCCAGCAGCCAACCTGGTGTCCTTGGTGAAGCTTTCTTT.

The chain is built from TRBV6-1 and TRBJ2-3; possible D gene TRBD1, 6 bases. Germline CDR1 reads MNHNS; CDR2 reads SASEGT. The V gene lost 5 bases and the J gene lost 3 bases, with 21 bases spanning the gap. The CDR3 has 17 residues. In DNA form, the CDR3 reads TGTGCCAGCAGTCCTTTCAGGGACACCCCGGGGACAGATACGCAGTATTTT. As protein: CASSPFRDTPGTDTQYF.

The chain carries TRBV4-3 and TRBJ2-3, with unresolved D. The germline CDR1 and CDR2 sequences are LGHNA and YSLEER. Trimming cost V 1 base and J 2 bases, with 10 bases left between them. The CDR3 contains 15 residues. The CDR3 reads CASSQVVSHTDTQYF. The CDR3 nucleotides read TGCGCCAGCAGCCAAGTGGTCAGCCACACAGATACGCAGTATTTT.

In nucleotides, the CDR3 is TGCAGTGCTAGAGTGGTAAACTATGGCTACACCTTC. Its translation is CSARVVNYGYTF. This sequence joins TRBV20-1 and TRBJ1-2; no clear D. The CDR3 totals 12 residues. V was shortened by 1 base and J by 2 bases, with 5 bases between the two germline ends. The germline gives CDR1 DFQATT, CDR2 SNEGSKA (reference sequence).